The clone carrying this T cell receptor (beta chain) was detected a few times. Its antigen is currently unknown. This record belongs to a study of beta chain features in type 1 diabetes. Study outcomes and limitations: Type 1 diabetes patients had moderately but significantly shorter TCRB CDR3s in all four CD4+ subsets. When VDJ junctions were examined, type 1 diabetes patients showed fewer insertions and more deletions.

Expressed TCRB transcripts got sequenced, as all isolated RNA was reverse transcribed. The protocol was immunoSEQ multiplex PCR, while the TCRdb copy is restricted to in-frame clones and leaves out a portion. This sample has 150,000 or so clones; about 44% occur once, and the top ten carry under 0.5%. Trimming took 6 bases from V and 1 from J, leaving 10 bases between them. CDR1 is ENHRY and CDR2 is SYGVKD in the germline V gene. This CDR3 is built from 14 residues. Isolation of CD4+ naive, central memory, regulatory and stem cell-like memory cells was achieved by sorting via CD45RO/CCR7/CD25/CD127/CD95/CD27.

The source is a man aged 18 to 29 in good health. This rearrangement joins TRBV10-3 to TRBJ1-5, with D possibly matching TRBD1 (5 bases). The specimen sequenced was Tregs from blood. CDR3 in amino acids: CAISPDRSNQPQHF. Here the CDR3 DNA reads TGTGCCATCAGCCCCGACAGAAGCAATCAGCCCCAGCATTTT.